This TCR beta chain was retrieved from a study of cytomegalovirus exposure and HLA in healthy donors. Study in general: Both the 120 or so validation repertoires and the roughly 700 first-cohort repertoires used the same platform, as reported by a later analysis.

The germline CDR1 and CDR2 sequences are MDHEN and SYDVKM. This CDR3 spans 15 amino acids. Losses at the gene ends were 5 bases for V and 10 bases for J; bases not matched to a gene: 15. Notes on this clone: Antigen specificity is unknown.

Whole-study results and caveats: Most TCR sequences showed up rarely, but some public TCRs showed up in many donors. The study put some 160 TCR beta chains on its list as cytomegalovirus-associated.

This table comes from immunoSEQ multiplex PCR, and its TCRdb copy is limited to in-frame clones, with some not included. Here the sample spans 60,000 or so clones, about 92% being singletons. The receptor was isolated from a woman between 18 and 29 years old in good health and CMV-seronegative. This sequence joins TRBV28 and TRBJ2-5; 8 nucleotides match TRBD2. The sequenced sample was PBMCs. CDR3 loop: CASSVARGVREDQYF. The CDR3 nucleotides read TGTGCCAGCAGTGTCGCGCGGGGGGTAAGAGAGGACCAGTACTTC.